The T cell receptor (beta chain) under discussion was sequenced for a study of cytomegalovirus exposure and HLA in healthy donors. General study results and limits: Reports state that TCR beta sequences accurately predicted most subjects' HLA-A and HLA-B alleles. High sensitivity and specificity were reportedly achieved when the classifier diagnosed cytomegalovirus status. Immune exposure information comprised only CMV serostatus.

Primers: 60 Vbeta forward and 13 Jbeta reverse. Measured with immunoSEQ multiplex PCR; TCRdb has only the in-frame clones, and not every one. The sample has roughly 200,000 clones; roughly four fifths are singletons. Worth noting for this clone: Its antigen is still unknown.

Germline loops: CDR1 MNHEY, CDR2 SVGAGI. The CDR3 has 15 residues. V was pared by 0 bases and J by 13 bases, with 12 bases of the junction left unmatched. This receptor was obtained from a woman aged 35 to 49 in good health and CMV-seronegative. The sample taken for sequencing was PBMCs. The V gene is TRBV6-5, the J gene TRBJ2-5, with TRBD2 identical over 9 bases. The CDR3 here is CASSYSLSGGVQWYF. The CDR3 DNA reads as TGTGCCAGCAGTTACTCGCTTAGCGGGGGAGTACAATGGTACTTC.